This T cell receptor beta chain is drawn from a study of T cells in Graves' hyperthyroidism and ophthalmopathy. Study-level background: Peripheral blood collection took place at initial diagnosis, before any treatment. Findings and caveats of the study: Ophthalmopathy was distinguished from stable hyperthyroidism by 13 V-J signatures. Among thyroid clonotypes expanded above 0.001, most also appeared in blood.

Regions amplified from RNA transcripts were the TCR beta CDR3 regions. The TCR CDR3 first-round RT-PCR relied on the HTBI primer set. TCRdb re-called the multiplex PCR reads through MiXCR, storing one row per CDR3 protein. The sample records under 350,000 distinct CDR3 sequences, over 15% being singletons. This clonotype was seen repeatedly, ten times or more. Antigen unknown. The junction had 1 base not matched to a gene; V was cut back by 1 base and J by 3 bases. Germline CDR1 and CDR2: SGHDT and YYEEEE. CDR3 length: 14 amino acids. This sample holds PBMCs from roughly 10 ml fresh peripheral blood. The sample was blood. This chain uses TRBV5-6 with TRBJ1-1; 9 nucleotides line up with TRBD1. The receptor comes from a woman in her sixties or seventies with Graves' ophthalmopathy. CDR3 nucleotides: TGTGCCAGCAGCTTGACAGGGGGCTACACTGAAGCTTTCTTT. Translated, it gives CASSLTGGYTEAFF.